This T cell receptor beta chain was observed in a study of cytomegalovirus exposure and HLA in healthy donors. The PCR was carried out with 60 Vbeta primers and 13 Jbeta primers. Assay: immunoSEQ multiplex PCR; the TCRdb copy retains only in-frame clones and omits some. The sample table sets out 150,000 to 200,000 clones. Study-level results: Most TCR beta V segments were productive about 90% or about 30% of the time in an earlier analysis.

In the case of this clone: As yet, its antigen is unknown. A read error may produce the germline difference seen at one junction end.

The CDR3 extends over 14 amino acids. The germline CDR1 and CDR2 sequences are MGHDK and SYGVNS. The J gene is TRBJ1-2, the V gene TRBV25-1; D may be TRBD1 (5 bases). The source is a woman under 30 in good health and CMV-seropositive. Sequenced: PBMCs. CDR3 DNA: TGTGCCAGCAGTGAATATGGGGGGAACTATGGCTACGCCTTC. Protein product: CASSEYGGNYGYAF.